This T cell receptor (beta chain) is from a study of blood T cell repertoires in COVID-19. Looking at the study overall: Acute and convalescent COVID-19 samples came from the United States, Italy and Spain. Sources were T cells, B-cell-depleted T cells, or PBMCs; the material itself was cDNA or gDNA.

This CDR3 spans 17 amino acids. Original handling: It was from reference gene primer amplification that nucleated cell counts were estimated. The data were produced by immunoSEQ multiplex PCR, yet TCRdb's version contains in-frame clones alone and is incomplete. V and J calls and clone size are copied from that table; D and trimming were computed from the DNA. The table lists more than 200,000 clones, around 82% of them singletons. This sequence joins TRBV21-1 and TRBJ2-7; TRBD2 is taken as the D call from the table, unchecked against the DNA. TRBV21-1 is annotated as a pseudogene. The receptor comes from a woman aged 50 to 65 with acute or convalescent COVID-19. Sequenced: peripheral blood. As DNA, the CDR3 is TGTGCCAGCAGCAAAGCGCGGATTGGGAGACGTACTGGGGAGCAGTACTTC. Its protein product is CASSKARIGRRTGEQYF.